This record concerns one TCR beta chain sequence. The antigen is not known. This sample stems from a study of OX40 agonist ivuxolimab in advanced cancers. General observations from the study: Averaging showed that CD8+ T cells had more expanded clones than CD4+ did. Some of the lowest clonal expansion was seen in partial responders at 0.1-3.0 mg/kg. Low normalized T-cell clonal expansion was also seen in some nonresponders.

Blood got drawn at baseline, again on cycle 4 day 1, and then on cycle 7 day 1. The CDR3 contains 14 residues. Trimming removed 5 bases from V and 5 bases from J, with 15 bases in between. Germline CDR1 and CDR2: SGHTA and FQGTGA. Method: immunoSEQ multiplex PCR; TCRdb's copy keeps in-frame clones and lacks some. The table has 70,000 to 90,000 clones, around 87% seen once; the top ten hold 8%. The chain combines TRBV7-3 with TRBJ1-1, with a weak D call TRBD1 (5 bases). The clonotype was recovered from an adult with an advanced solid tumor such as melanoma, head and neck, liver or kidney cancer. The source material was CD4+ or CD8+ T cells sorted from blood, sampled in a trial of the OX40 agonist ivuxolimab. This CDR3 is CASSPGRDRTEAFF. The CDR3 nucleotides are TGTGCCAGCAGCCCCGGCAGGGATCGTACTGAAGCTTTCTTT.